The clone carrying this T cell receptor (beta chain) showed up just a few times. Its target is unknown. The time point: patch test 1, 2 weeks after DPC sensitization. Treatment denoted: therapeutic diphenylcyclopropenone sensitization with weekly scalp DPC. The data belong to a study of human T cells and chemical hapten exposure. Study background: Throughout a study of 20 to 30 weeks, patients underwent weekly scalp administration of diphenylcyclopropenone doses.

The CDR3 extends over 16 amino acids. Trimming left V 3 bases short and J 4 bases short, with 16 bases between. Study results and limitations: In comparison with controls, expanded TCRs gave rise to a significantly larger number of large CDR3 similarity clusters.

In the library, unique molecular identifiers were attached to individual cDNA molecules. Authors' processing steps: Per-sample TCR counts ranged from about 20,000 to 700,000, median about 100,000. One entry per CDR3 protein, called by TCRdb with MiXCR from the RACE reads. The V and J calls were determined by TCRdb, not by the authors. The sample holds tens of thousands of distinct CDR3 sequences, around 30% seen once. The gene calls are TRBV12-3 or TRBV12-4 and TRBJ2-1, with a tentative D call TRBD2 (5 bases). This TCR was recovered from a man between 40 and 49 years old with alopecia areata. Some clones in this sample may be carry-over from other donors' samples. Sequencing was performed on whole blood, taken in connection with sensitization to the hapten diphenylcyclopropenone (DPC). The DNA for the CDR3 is TGTGCCAGCAGTTTTGGGCGGGCAGGTCCATACAATGAGCAGTTCTTC. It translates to CASSFGRAGPYNEQFF.